Listed below are T cell receptor beta chains from one sample, sequenced in a study of siplizumab effects on memory and regulatory T cells. Profiling relied on immunoSEQ multiplex PCR, and the TCRdb table lists in-frame clones only, not all of them. The table has roughly 100,000 clones, around 90% seen once. The sample was non-Treg CD4+ T cells sorted from blood. The receptor source for this set is a human donor in good health. Each CDR3 is given with its conserved first and last residue. A D gene is named only where the DNA matches it firmly. Where a row states a size, it is once, few, many or the class of an expanded clone; other rows omit it.

V gene: TRBV29-1
clone size: .
D gene: .
J gene: TRBJ2-7
CDR3 protein: CSVAVAAYEQYF
CDR3 DNA: TGCAGCGTTGCCGTAGCCGCCTACGAGCAGTACTTC

V gene: TRBV7-9
clone size: .
D gene: TRBD1
J gene: TRBJ1-2
CDR3 protein: CASSQGQGRHYGYTF
CDR3 DNA: TGTGCCAGCAGCCAAGGACAGGGGAGGCACTATGGCTACACCTTC

V gene: TRBV2
clone size: .
D gene: .
J gene: TRBJ2-7
CDR3 protein: CASSEAMGSYEQYF
CDR3 DNA: TGTGCCAGCAGTGAAGCTATGGGCTCCTACGAGCAGTACTTC

V gene: TRBV2
clone size: .
D gene: TRBD1
J gene: TRBJ2-7
CDR3 protein: CASSDSRQGGSYEQYF
CDR3 DNA: TGTGCCAGCAGTGATAGTCGACAGGGCGGTTCTTACGAGCAGTACTTC

V gene: TRBV11-1
clone size: .
D gene: .
J gene: TRBJ2-3
CDR3 protein: CASSAHRVPTDTQYF
CDR3 DNA: TGTGCCAGCAGCGCACACAGGGTCCCCACAGATACGCAGTATTTT

V gene: TRBV15
clone size: .
D gene: TRBD2
J gene: TRBJ2-2
CDR3 protein: CATSREDGLAIRELFF
CDR3 DNA: TGTGCCACCAGCAGAGAAGACGGACTAGCTATCCGGGAGCTGTTTTTT

V gene: TRBV6-1
clone size: .
D gene: .
J gene: TRBJ1-3
CDR3 protein: CASSESLLFSGNTIYF
CDR3 DNA: TGTGCCAGCAGTGAATCGCTCCTCTTCTCTGGAAACACCATATATTTT

V gene: TRBV7-3
clone size: once
D gene: .
J gene: TRBJ2-2
CDR3 protein: CASTRRAGVTGELFF
CDR3 DNA: TGTGCCAGCACCCGCAGGGCGGGTGTCACCGGGGAGCTGTTTTTT

V gene: TRBV7-9
clone size: .
D gene: TRBD1
J gene: TRBJ1-5
CDR3 protein: CASSKGDRYQPQHF
CDR3 DNA: TGTGCCAGCAGCAAGGGGGACAGATATCAGCCCCAGCATTTT

V gene: TRBV25-1
clone size: .
D gene: .
J gene: TRBJ2-6
CDR3 protein: CASRAVEGALGANVLTF
CDR3 DNA: TGTGCCAGCAGGGCGGTGGAGGGGGCGCTTGGGGCCAACGTCCTGACTTTC

V gene: TRBV6-5
clone size: .
D gene: .
J gene: TRBJ2-7
CDR3 protein: CASGRTVSSYEQYF
CDR3 DNA: TGTGCCAGCGGAAGGACGGTGAGCTCCTACGAGCAGTACTTC

V gene: TRBV5-1
clone size: .
D gene: .
J gene: TRBJ1-1
CDR3 protein: CASSLDGVTDTEAFF
CDR3 DNA: TGCGCCAGCAGCTTGGATGGGGTCACGGACACTGAAGCTTTCTTT

V gene: TRBV5-1
clone size: .
D gene: .
J gene: TRBJ1-2
CDR3 protein: CASSLGQGIYGYTF
CDR3 DNA: TGCGCCAGCAGCTTGGGCCAGGGCATCTATGGCTACACCTTC

V gene: TRBV5-1
clone size: .
D gene: .
J gene: TRBJ1-2
CDR3 protein: CASSPTDYGYTF
CDR3 DNA: TGCGCCAGCAGTCCGACAGACTATGGCTACACCTTC

V gene: TRBV7-6
clone size: .
D gene: .
J gene: TRBJ1-3
CDR3 protein: CASSLAGNTIYF
CDR3 DNA: TGTGCCAGCAGCTTAGCTGGAAACACCATATATTTT

V gene: TRBV5-1
clone size: .
D gene: .
J gene: TRBJ2-2
CDR3 protein: CASSRGGKGTAGELFF
CDR3 DNA: TGCGCCAGCAGCAGGGGCGGGAAGGGGACGGCCGGGGAGCTGTTTTTT

V gene: TRBV6-4
clone size: once
D gene: TRBD2
J gene: TRBJ2-2
CDR3 protein: CASSLRGRGITGELFF
CDR3 DNA: TGTGCCAGCAGCCTACGCGGGAGAGGTATCACCGGGGAGCTGTTTTTT

V gene: TRBV7-9
clone size: .
D gene: .
J gene: TRBJ1-5
CDR3 protein: CASSTRRLGANQPQHF
CDR3 DNA: TGTGCCAGCAGCACGAGACGCCTGGGGGCGAATCAGCCCCAGCATTTT

V gene: TRBV11-2
clone size: .
D gene: .
J gene: TRBJ2-2
CDR3 protein: CASSQDRTNTGELFF
CDR3 DNA: TGTGCCAGCAGTCAAGACAGGACGAACACCGGGGAGCTGTTTTTT

V gene: TRBV2
clone size: .
D gene: TRBD1
J gene: TRBJ1-5
CDR3 protein: CASSRQGQSNQPQHF
CDR3 DNA: TGTGCCAGCAGCCGACAGGGTCAGAGCAATCAGCCCCAGCATTTT

V gene: TRBV6-6
clone size: .
D gene: .
J gene: TRBJ2-7
CDR3 protein: CASSYSGGQSYEQYF
CDR3 DNA: TGTGCCAGCAGTTACTCCGGGGGGCAATCCTACGAGCAGTACTTC

V gene: TRBV20-1
clone size: few
D gene: .
J gene: TRBJ1-1
CDR3 protein: CSAEGATEAFF
CDR3 DNA: TGCAGTGCCGAGGGAGCCACTGAAGCTTTCTTT

V gene: TRBV5-4
clone size: .
D gene: TRBD1
J gene: TRBJ2-5
CDR3 protein: CASSLAGTGEETQYF
CDR3 DNA: TGTGCCAGCAGCTTGGCGGGAACAGGGGAAGAGACCCAGTACTTC

V gene: TRBV5-8
clone size: .
D gene: .
J gene: TRBJ1-1
CDR3 protein: CASSRSVNTEAFF
CDR3 DNA: TGTGCCAGCAGCCGGTCGGTTAACACTGAAGCTTTCTTT

V gene: TRBV11-1
clone size: .
D gene: TRBD1
J gene: TRBJ1-1
CDR3 protein: CASSLDRDYTEAFF
CDR3 DNA: TGTGCCAGCAGCTTGGACAGGGACTACACTGAAGCTTTCTTT

V gene: TRBV11-2
clone size: .
D gene: .
J gene: TRBJ2-7
CDR3 protein: CASSVEGPPNF
CDR3 DNA: TGTGCCAGCAGCGTAGAAGGGCCCCCAAACTTC

V gene: TRBV14
clone size: .
D gene: .
J gene: TRBJ2-1
CDR3 protein: CASSRFAGLLFDEQFF
CDR3 DNA: TGTGCCAGCAGCCGATTCGCGGGATTACTATTCGATGAGCAGTTCTTC

V gene: TRBV5-1
clone size: .
D gene: TRBD1
J gene: TRBJ1-1
CDR3 protein: CASSLSGTVNTEAFF
CDR3 DNA: TGCGCCAGCAGCCTTTCCGGGACAGTAAACACTGAAGCTTTCTTT

V gene: TRBV5-1
clone size: .
D gene: .
J gene: TRBJ1-1
CDR3 protein: CASTPDLNTEAFF
CDR3 DNA: TGCGCCAGCACCCCGGATCTGAACACTGAAGCTTTCTTT

V gene: TRBV7-7
clone size: .
D gene: .
J gene: TRBJ2-2
CDR3 protein: CASSRHMAGELFF
CDR3 DNA: TGTGCTAGCAGCCGTCACATGGCCGGGGAGCTGTTTTTT

V gene: TRBV5-6
clone size: few
D gene: TRBD1
J gene: TRBJ1-1
CDR3 protein: CASSRPGQGARAFF
CDR3 DNA: TGTGCCAGCAGCCGGCCGGGACAGGGGGCCCGAGCTTTCTTT

V gene: TRBV5-1
clone size: .
D gene: .
J gene: TRBJ2-7
CDR3 protein: CASSHVGHSYEQYF
CDR3 DNA: TGCGCCAGCAGCCACGTGGGGCATTCCTACGAGCAGTACTTC

V gene: TRBV19
clone size: .
D gene: .
J gene: TRBJ2-2
CDR3 protein: CASSLRVHTGELFF
CDR3 DNA: TGTGCCAGTAGTCTCAGGGTGCACACCGGGGAGCTGTTTTTT

V gene: TRBV6-6
clone size: once
D gene: .
J gene: TRBJ2-1
CDR3 protein: CAISAQTLNEQFF
CDR3 DNA: TGTGCCATCTCCGCACAGACTTTGAATGAGCAGTTCTTC

V gene: TRBV7-3
clone size: .
D gene: TRBD2
J gene: TRBJ2-2
CDR3 protein: CASSLSWTSGIGGELFF
CDR3 DNA: TGTGCCAGCAGCTTATCTTGGACTAGCGGGATAGGCGGGGAGCTGTTTTTT

V gene: TRBV7-9
clone size: .
D gene: .
J gene: TRBJ2-2
CDR3 protein: CASSLGQGNTGELFF
CDR3 DNA: TGTGCCAGCAGCTTGGGCCAGGGGAACACCGGGGAGCTGTTTTTT

V gene: TRBV18
clone size: .
D gene: TRBD1
J gene: TRBJ2-5
CDR3 protein: CASSPKTGQETQYF
CDR3 DNA: TGTGCCAGCTCACCGAAGACAGGGCAAGAGACCCAGTACTTC

V gene: TRBV6-1
clone size: .
D gene: .
J gene: TRBJ2-3
CDR3 protein: CASRVDGMSTDTQYF
CDR3 DNA: TGTGCCAGCAGAGTCGACGGTATGAGCACAGATACGCAGTATTTT

V gene: TRBV27
clone size: .
D gene: TRBD2
J gene: TRBJ2-7
CDR3 protein: CASRERMASGRQYF
CDR3 DNA: TGTGCCAGCAGGGAAAGAATGGCTAGCGGGAGGCAGTACTTC

V gene: TRBV4-3
clone size: .
D gene: TRBD2
J gene: TRBJ2-1
CDR3 protein: CASSRLAGGNNEQFF
CDR3 DNA: TGCGCCAGCAGCCGACTAGCGGGAGGTAATAATGAGCAGTTCTTC

V gene: TRBV10-3
clone size: .
D gene: TRBD1
J gene: TRBJ1-2
CDR3 protein: CAISKGQGANYGYTF
CDR3 DNA: TGTGCCATCAGTAAGGGACAGGGGGCTAACTATGGCTACACCTTC

V gene: TRBV5-1
clone size: .
D gene: TRBD2
J gene: TRBJ2-5
CDR3 protein: CASSFLGTSGSETQYF
CDR3 DNA: TGCGCCAGCAGCTTCCTTGGGACTAGCGGGAGTGAGACCCAGTACTTC

V gene: TRBV18
clone size: .
D gene: .
J gene: TRBJ2-7
CDR3 protein: CASSPQGHRSYEQYF
CDR3 DNA: TGTGCCAGCTCACCCCAGGGGCACCGGTCCTACGAGCAGTACTTC

V gene: TRBV5-6
clone size: .
D gene: .
J gene: TRBJ2-5
CDR3 protein: CASSLMGRGQETQYF
CDR3 DNA: TGTGCCAGCAGCTTGATGGGACGCGGACAAGAGACCCAGTACTTC

V gene: TRBV6-1
clone size: .
D gene: TRBD1
J gene: TRBJ2-2
CDR3 protein: CASRGTGWAGELFF
CDR3 DNA: TGTGCCAGCAGGGGGACAGGGTGGGCCGGGGAGCTGTTTTTT